The 7 T cell receptor beta chains listed next were all sequenced from one sample in a study of cytomegalovirus exposure and HLA in healthy donors. The PCR used 60 Vbeta and 13 Jbeta primers. The assay was immunoSEQ multiplex PCR, and TCRdb's table has in-frame clones only and misses some. Of more than 45,000 clones listed, around 70% were seen once; the top ten hold 15% to 20%. Sequencing was done on a sample of PBMCs. The receptors were gathered from a woman in her sixties in good health and CMV-seropositive.

The gene calls are TRBV2 and TRBJ2-3, with 10 bases lining up with TRBD2. The V and J ends lost 4 bases and 1 base, in that order; junction bases with no gene match: 2. CDR3 size: 15 residues. From germline, CDR1 is SNHLY and CDR2 FYNNEI. The CDR3 is CASSVGLAGTDTQYF. The DNA for the CDR3 is TGTGCCAGCAGTGTCGGACTAGCGGGCACAGATACGCAGTATTTT.

V is TRBV18 and J is TRBJ1-2; the D gene is possibly TRBD1 (6 bases). The CDR3 is 14 residues long. Germline CDR1 is KGHSH and CDR2 is LQKENI. Trimming shortened V by 6 bases and J by 4 bases, and 15 bases separated the two germline ends. The CDR3 bases are TGTGCCAGCTCCTCAGACAGGACAGCCTATGGCTACACCTTC. Encoded protein: CASSSDRTAYGYTF.

This rearrangement joins TRBV2 to TRBJ1-1; D unresolved. Per germline, CDR1 SNHLY and CDR2 FYNNEI. The ends were cut back, 3 bases at V and 0 bases at J, with 5 bases in the middle. This CDR3 contains 13 residues. Here the CDR3 DNA reads TGTGCCAGCAGTGAGGCCCTGAACACTGAAGCTTTCTTT. Translating it yields CASSEALNTEAFF.

The chain uses TRBV5-1 and TRBJ2-1; D remains unclear. Germline V lookup: CDR1 SGHRS, CDR2 YFSETQ. Trimming shortened V by 0 bases and J by 10 bases, and 14 bases separated the two germline ends. This CDR3 is 14 amino acids long. CDR3 region: CASSLEWSSVEQFF. In DNA, the CDR3 is TGCGCCAGCAGCTTGGAGTGGTCGTCGGTCGAGCAGTTCTTC.

The CDR3, as DNA: TGTGCCAGCAGCGTAGCTCCTAGCGGGGGTTTAGGGACCCAGTACTTC. Translated, it gives CASSVAPSGGLGTQYF. V gene TRBV9 combines with J gene TRBJ2-5; TRBD2 matches at 10 bases. The ends lost 0 bases at V and 7 bases at J; junction bases unmatched: 9. The germline V gene has CDR1 SGDLS and CDR2 YYNGEE. The CDR3 is made up of 16 amino acids.

This chain connects TRBV18 to TRBJ1-1; D is possibly TRBD1 (6 bases). The V gene's germline CDR1 is KGHSH and CDR2 LQKENI. This CDR3 is 14 amino acids long. V was shortened by 6 bases and J by 1 base, with 12 bases between the two germline ends. The CDR3 here is CASSVGTPNTEAFF. The CDR3 DNA reads as TGTGCCAGCTCCGTGGGGACACCGAACACTGAAGCTTTCTTT.

The chain recombines TRBV5-4 with TRBJ2-5; D unclear. The V gene's germline CDR1 is SGHNT and CDR2 YYREEE (reference sequence). The CDR3 is 13 residues long. V shed 6 bases and J shed 5 bases, with 14 bases lying between them. The CDR3 DNA follows: TGTGCCAGCACCGATGCCCAGTCGGAGACCCAGTACTTC. This codes for CASTDAQSETQYF.